This T cell receptor beta chain was retrieved from a study of blood T cell repertoires in COVID-19. Turning to the study itself: Collection of acute and convalescent COVID-19 samples took place in the United States, Italy and Spain.

This clone was counted only a few times. The table came from immunoSEQ multiplex PCR; TCRdb's copy has only in-frame clones and leaves some out. The sample lists about 150,000 clones, more than 85% occurring once. CDR3 length: 17 amino acids. Germline CDR1 KGHSH, CDR2 LQKENI. V lost 0 bases and J 2 bases, leaving 11 bases between the germline ends. This TCR came from a man aged 55 to 70 with COVID-19, enrolled during active disease. V gene TRBV18 combines with J gene TRBJ2-6; tentative D call: TRBD2 (6 bases). Sequenced input: peripheral blood. CDR3 DNA sequence: TGTGCCAGCTCACCACCCCAGGGAGGCCCTGGGGCCAACGTCCTGACTTTC. The encoded protein is CASSPPQGGPGANVLTF.